This T cell receptor (beta chain) appears in the sequencing data of a study of T cells in narcolepsy (dated by TCRdb to 2016 to 2019). Looking at the study overall: Healthy control donors were enrolled in the study alongside patients who had narcolepsy type 1 or type 2 (NT1, NT2). Autoreactive T cells targeting hypocretin neuron self-antigens (hypocretin, TRIB2) were sought in narcolepsy patients, and TCR Vbeta sequencing was used to track clonotypes in blood and CSF.

Memory CD4+ T cells were sorted ex vivo from peripheral blood of narcolepsy patients and healthy controls for TCR Vbeta sequencing. From its cysteine to its phenylalanine, the CDR3 spans 13 amino acids. Of the read, only the CDR3 DNA is kept; its 39 bases are in frame from base 1. V is shortened by 5 bases, J by 4 bases, and the region joining them spans 11 bases. The germline V gene (reference sequence) supplies CDR1 MNHNY and CDR2 SVGAGI. The library relied on the immunoSEQ multiplex PCR assay. TCRdb re-hosts the immuneACCESS table, in-frame sequences only. Its copies lack some clones; in the studies checked, an unresolved V gene accounts for under half of them, and the cause for the rest is not known. The sample profile shows 25,000 to 35,000 clones; under 90% of them were found once. Clones ranked in the top ten supply around 1.2% of the sample. With regard to this clone: There is no known antigen for this receptor. Base qualities are not recorded, but no much larger clone differs from it by a single base.

Beyond this particular receptor, the publication reports: HCRT-specific and TRIB2-specific autoreactive clonotypes were highlighted in plots that compared CD4+ T cell clonotypes in CSF versus blood from the same patient. Some blood memory CD4+ repertoires from patients and controls contained no sequences matching autoreactive T cell clones. Numbers of sequenced blood memory CD4+ clonotypes were comparable, with averages of about 37,000 in patients and 30,000 to 35,000 in controls. According to the report, autoreactive clonotypes were detected serially in the blood of the same patients and of different patients, but not in healthy controls.

The sequence was collected from a human donor with narcolepsy. Recombination connected TRBV6-6 to TRBJ1-2, with a weak D call of TRBD1 (6 bases match). Sequenced: CD45RA- memory CD4+ T cells from PBMCs. The cell subset or site label for this specimen denotes: memory T cells sorted ex vivo from peripheral blood. The CDR3 is CASSPRGSYGYTF. The DNA sequence is as follows: TGTGCCAGCAGTCCCAGGGGAAGCTATGGCTACACCTTC.